Listed below are T cell receptor beta chains from one sample, sequenced in a study of early T cells in non-severe SARS-CoV-2 infection. TCRdb fed the 5' RACE reads into MiXCR, producing one record per CDR3 protein. The data show 57,000 or so distinct CDR3 sequences, around 13% seen once. The sequenced material came from whole blood. The receptors derive from an adult who was a healthcare worker with PCR-confirmed SARS-CoV-2 infection or an uninfected control (not recorded which). The CDR3 runs from the conserved cysteine through the conserved F or W. The order of the fields is V gene, clone size, D gene, J gene, CDR3 DNA, CDR3 protein. D genes are given only for firm matches. Clone size is given for some rows only: seen once, a few or many times, or a class if the clone is expanded.

V: TRBV20-1; size: many; D: NA; J: TRBJ2-3; DNA: TGCAGTGCTAGACACCGGGACCCCCTTACAAGCACAGATACGCAGTATTTT; CDR3: CSARHRDPLTSTDTQYF
V: TRBV25-1; size: many; D: TRBD1; J: TRBJ1-1; DNA: TGTGCCAGCAAAGGGGCAGGGGGTATTACTGAAGCTTTCTTT; CDR3: CASKGAGGITEAFF
V: TRBV5-8; size: NA; D: NA; J: TRBJ2-1; DNA: TGTGCCAGCAGCTTGGTACTCGAGGGGGAGCAGTTCTTC; CDR3: CASSLVLEGEQFF
V: TRBV5-1; size: few; D: TRBD2; J: TRBJ2-1; DNA: TGCGCCAGCAGTATTCTAGCACTAGCGGGAGAGGACAATGAGCAGTTCTTC; CDR3: CASSILALAGEDNEQFF
V: TRBV7-7; size: many; D: NA; J: TRBJ1-6; DNA: TGTGCCAGCAGCTTAGTACAGTATTCACCCCTCCACTTT; CDR3: CASSLVQYSPLHF
V: TRBV4-1; size: NA; D: TRBD2; J: TRBJ2-1; DNA: TGCGCCAGCAGCCAAGTTTGGTCTAGCGGCGCGCCTGATTACAATGAGCAGTTCTTC; CDR3: CASSQVWSSGAPDYNEQFF
V: TRBV20-1; size: NA; D: NA; J: TRBJ1-1; DNA: TGCAGTGCTCGGGGTGACACTGAAGCTTTCTTT; CDR3: CSARGDTEAFF
V: TRBV29-1; size: NA; D: TRBD2; J: TRBJ2-1; DNA: TGCAGCGTTGGTCTAGCGGGGGGGCAAAGCTCCTACAATGAGCAGTTCTTC; CDR3: CSVGLAGGQSSYNEQFF
V: TRBV20-1; size: NA; D: NA; J: TRBJ1-1; DNA: TGCAGTGCTAGGCGGGCCAGGGGCATCGGTGAAGCTTTCTTT; CDR3: CSARRARGIGEAFF
V: TRBV9; size: few; D: NA; J: TRBJ2-3; DNA: TGTGCCAGCAGCGTAGCGTCCCAGAGCACAGATACGCAGTATTTT; CDR3: CASSVASQSTDTQYF
V: TRBV5-1; size: medium-sized; D: TRBD2; J: TRBJ2-1; DNA: TGCGCCAGCAGGGGGTTAGCGGGAGCACTTGAGCAGTTCTTC; CDR3: CASRGLAGALEQFF
V: TRBV27; size: few; D: NA; J: TRBJ2-3; DNA: TGTGCCAGCAGGCCCCACGTCACAGATACGCAGTATTTT; CDR3: CASRPHVTDTQYF
V: TRBV3-1; size: few; D: NA; J: TRBJ2-1; DNA: TGTGCCAGCAGCCAAGACGCCGCGACTAAAAAGTTCTTC; CDR3: CASSQDAATKKFF
V: TRBV7-2; size: NA; D: NA; J: TRBJ2-5; DNA: TGTGCCAGCAGCTTATTGGTCCAAGAGACCCAGTACTTC; CDR3: CASSLLVQETQYF
V: TRBV18; size: NA; D: NA; J: TRBJ2-1; DNA: TGTGCCAGCTCCCGCGGGGTTTACAATGAGCAGTTCTTC; CDR3: CASSRGVYNEQFF
V: TRBV7-9; size: NA; D: NA; J: TRBJ2-2; DNA: TGTGCCAGCAGCTTTTGGCCGAACACCGGGGAGCTGTTTTTT; CDR3: CASSFWPNTGELFF
V: TRBV11-2; size: NA; D: NA; J: TRBJ2-1; DNA: TGTGCCAGCAGCAAGGAATACAGGGTAGGGAATGAGCAGTTCTTC; CDR3: CASSKEYRVGNEQFF
V: TRBV29-1; size: NA; D: TRBD1; J: TRBJ1-4; DNA: TGCAGCGTTGGACAGGGGGTTGAAAAACTGTTTTTT; CDR3: CSVGQGVEKLFF
V: TRBV9; size: many; D: TRBD2; J: TRBJ2-1; DNA: TGTGCCAGCAGCGTAGTCAGCGGGGGGGCGATTGAGCAGTTCTTC; CDR3: CASSVVSGGAIEQFF
V: TRBV12-3/TRBV12-4; size: NA; D: NA; J: TRBJ2-3; DNA: TGTGCCAGCAGCCCCCCGGCTTTGGGTTTGTTGGCAGATACGCAGTATTTT; CDR3: CASSPPALGLLADTQYF
V: TRBV18; size: many; D: TRBD2; J: TRBJ2-1; DNA: TGTGCCAGCTCACCACGTACCGCGCGACTAGCGGGAGCCAAGGATGAGCAGTTCTTC; CDR3: CASSPRTARLAGAKDEQFF
V: TRBV2; size: NA; D: NA; J: TRBJ2-7; DNA: TGTGCCAGCAGCGACCAGGGGTACGCGGACGAGCAGTACTTC; CDR3: CASSDQGYADEQYF
V: TRBV30; size: NA; D: NA; J: TRBJ1-4; DNA: TGTGCCTGGAGGGTTACCGCTAATGAAAAACTGTTTTTT; CDR3: CAWRVTANEKLFF
V: TRBV20-1; size: NA; D: TRBD1; J: TRBJ2-3; DNA: TGCAGTGCTAGGGCCATAACAGGGGCCCAGACAGATACGCAGTATTTT; CDR3: CSARAITGAQTDTQYF
V: TRBV7-9; size: NA; D: NA; J: TRBJ1-6; DNA: TGTGCCAGCAGCGCCCTTAATTCACCCCTCCACTTT; CDR3: CASSALNSPLHF